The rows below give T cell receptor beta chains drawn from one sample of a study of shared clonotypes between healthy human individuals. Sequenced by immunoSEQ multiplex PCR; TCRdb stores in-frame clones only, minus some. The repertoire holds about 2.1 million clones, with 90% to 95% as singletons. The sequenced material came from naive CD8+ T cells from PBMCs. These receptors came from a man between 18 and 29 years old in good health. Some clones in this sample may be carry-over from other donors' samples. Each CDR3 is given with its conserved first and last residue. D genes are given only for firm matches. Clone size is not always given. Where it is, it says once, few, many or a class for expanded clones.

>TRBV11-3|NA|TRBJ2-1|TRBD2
CASSLGAGGPGDNEQFF
TGTGCCAGCAGCTTGGGAGCGGGAGGGCCCGGTGACAATGAGCAGTTCTTC
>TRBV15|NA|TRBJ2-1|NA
CATSRERDLFYNEQFF
TGTGCCACCAGCAGAGAACGGGATCTCTTTTACAATGAGCAGTTCTTC
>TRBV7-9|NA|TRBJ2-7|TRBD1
CASWGDREGDEQYF
TGTGCCAGCTGGGGGGACAGGGAAGGGGACGAGCAGTACTTC
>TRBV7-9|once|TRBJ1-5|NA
CASSLEGSQPQHF
TGTGCCAGCAGCTTAGAGGGGTCTCAGCCCCAGCATTTT
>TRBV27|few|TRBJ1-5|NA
CASSESQGWQPQHF
TGTGCCAGCAGTGAATCACAGGGATGGCAGCCCCAGCATTTT
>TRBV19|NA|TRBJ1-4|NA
CASSPRDTYNEKLFF
TGTGCCAGTAGTCCAAGAGACACCTATAATGAAAAACTGTTTTTT
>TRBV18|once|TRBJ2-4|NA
CASSPDRSSGNIQYF
TGTGCCAGCTCCCCGGACCGCTCCAGCGGAAACATTCAGTACTTC
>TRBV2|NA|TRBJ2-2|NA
CASILPGELFF
TGTGCCAGCATCCTTCCCGGGGAGCTGTTTTTT
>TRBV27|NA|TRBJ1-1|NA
CASSLGGPAFF
TGTGCCAGCAGCTTGGGGGGGCCAGCTTTCTTT
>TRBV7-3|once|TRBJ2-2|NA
CASSLSYRVDTGELFF
TGTGCCAGCAGCTTATCTTACAGGGTAGACACCGGGGAGCTGTTTTTT
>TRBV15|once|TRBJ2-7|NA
CATSRVDEPYEQYF
TGTGCCACCAGCAGGGTCGACGAGCCCTACGAGCAGTACTTC
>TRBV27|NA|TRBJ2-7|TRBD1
CASSLGTGLYEQYF
TGTGCCAGCAGTTTAGGGACAGGACTCTACGAGCAGTACTTC
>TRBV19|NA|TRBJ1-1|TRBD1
CASSFRQGRTEAFF
TGTGCCAGTAGTTTTCGACAGGGACGGACTGAAGCTTTCTTT
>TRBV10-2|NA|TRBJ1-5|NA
CASEDSYSNQPQHF
TGCGCCAGCGAAGACAGTTATAGCAATCAGCCCCAGCATTTT
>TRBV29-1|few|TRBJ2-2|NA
CSVEGTGELFF
TGCAGCGTTGAGGGAACCGGGGAGCTGTTTTTT
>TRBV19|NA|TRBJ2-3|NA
CASSIRDGGTDTQYF
TGTGCCAGTAGTATAAGAGACGGGGGCACAGATACGCAGTATTTT
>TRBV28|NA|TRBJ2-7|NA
CASSLMRGSPYEQYF
TGTGCCAGCAGTTTAATGAGGGGTTCCCCCTACGAGCAGTACTTC
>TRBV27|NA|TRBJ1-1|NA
CASSLRGAFTEAFF
TGTGCCAGCAGTTTAAGGGGGGCATTCACTGAAGCTTTCTTT
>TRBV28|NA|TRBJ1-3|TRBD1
CASSLAGTGTGNTIYF
TGTGCCAGCAGTTTAGCCGGGACAGGGACCGGAAACACCATATATTTT
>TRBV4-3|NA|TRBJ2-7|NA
CASSQVLSRGYEQYF
TGCGCCAGCAGCCAAGTTCTGTCGCGGGGCTACGAGCAGTACTTC
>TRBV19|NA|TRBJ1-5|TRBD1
CASSWDSDSNQPQHF
TGTGCCAGTAGCTGGGACAGTGATAGCAATCAGCCCCAGCATTTT
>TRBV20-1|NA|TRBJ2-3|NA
CSSAPEGTQYF
TGCAGTTCCGCCCCCGAGGGGACGCAGTATTTT
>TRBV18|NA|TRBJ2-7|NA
CASSPVSSGSGRSSYEQYF
TGTGCCAGCTCACCAGTTTCCTCCGGGTCCGGGAGAAGTTCCTACGAGCAGTACTTC
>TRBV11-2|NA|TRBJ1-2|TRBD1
CASSLAPGGVYGYTF
TGTGCCAGCAGCTTAGCGCCAGGGGGCGTCTATGGCTACACCTTC
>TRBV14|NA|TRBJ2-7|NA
CASSQRTASEHEQYF
TGTGCCAGCAGCCAAAGGACAGCGTCGGAACACGAGCAGTACTTC
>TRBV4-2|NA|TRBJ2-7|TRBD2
CASSQVGSGNYEQYF
TGTGCCAGCAGCCAAGTAGGTAGCGGGAACTACGAGCAGTACTTC
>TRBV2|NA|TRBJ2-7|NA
CASRVSDSYEQYF
TGTGCCAGCAGGGTTAGCGACTCCTACGAGCAGTACTTC
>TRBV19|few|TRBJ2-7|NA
CASSIRGRTYEQYF
TGTGCCAGTAGTATACGGGGACGCACCTACGAGCAGTACTTC